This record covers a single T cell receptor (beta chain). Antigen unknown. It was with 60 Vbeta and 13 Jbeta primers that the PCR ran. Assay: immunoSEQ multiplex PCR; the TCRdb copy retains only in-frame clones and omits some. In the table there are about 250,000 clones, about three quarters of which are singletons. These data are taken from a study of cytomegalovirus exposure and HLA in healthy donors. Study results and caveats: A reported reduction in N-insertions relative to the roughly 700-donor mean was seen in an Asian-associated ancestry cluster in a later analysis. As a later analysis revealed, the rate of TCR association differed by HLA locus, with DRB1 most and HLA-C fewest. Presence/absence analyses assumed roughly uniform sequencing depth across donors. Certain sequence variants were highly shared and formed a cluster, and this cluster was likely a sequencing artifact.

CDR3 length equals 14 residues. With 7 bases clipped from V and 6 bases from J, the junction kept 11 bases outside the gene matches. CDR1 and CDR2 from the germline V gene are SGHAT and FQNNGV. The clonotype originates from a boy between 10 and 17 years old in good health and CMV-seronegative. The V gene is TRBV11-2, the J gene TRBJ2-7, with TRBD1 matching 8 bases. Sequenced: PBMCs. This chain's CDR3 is CASTHPGQVSEQYF. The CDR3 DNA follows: TGTGCCAGCACCCACCCGGGACAGGTGAGCGAGCAGTACTTC.